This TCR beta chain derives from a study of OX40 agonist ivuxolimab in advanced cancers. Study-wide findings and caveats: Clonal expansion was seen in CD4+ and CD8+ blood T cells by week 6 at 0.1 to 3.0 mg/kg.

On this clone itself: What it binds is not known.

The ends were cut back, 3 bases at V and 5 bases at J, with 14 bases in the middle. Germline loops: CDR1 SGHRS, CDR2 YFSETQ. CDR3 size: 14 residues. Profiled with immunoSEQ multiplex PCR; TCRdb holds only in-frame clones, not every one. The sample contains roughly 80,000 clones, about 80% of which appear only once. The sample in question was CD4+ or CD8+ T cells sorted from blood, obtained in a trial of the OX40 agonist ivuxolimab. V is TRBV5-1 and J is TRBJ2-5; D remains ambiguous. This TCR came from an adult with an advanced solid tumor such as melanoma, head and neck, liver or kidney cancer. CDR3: CASSSGPPGETQYF. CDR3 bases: TGCGCCAGCAGCTCAGGACCCCCCGGGGAGACCCAGTACTTC. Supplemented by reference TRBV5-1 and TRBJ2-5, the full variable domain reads KAGVTQTPRYLIKTRGQQVTLSCSPISGHRSVSWYQQTPGQGLQFLFEYFSETQRNKGNFPGRFSGRQFSNSRSEMNVSTLELGDSALYLCASSSGPPGETQYFGPGTRLLVL.